The clone carrying this T cell receptor (beta chain) was observed a handful of times. The target antigen is unknown. CDR1 is MGHRA and CDR2 is YSYEKL in the germline V gene. The CDR3 is 14 residues long. The germline V and J ends were trimmed by 0 bases and 3 bases, with 6 bases remaining between them. The data originate from a study of molecular identifiers for immune sequencing clone quantification. Overall study findings and caveats: Among effectors, clones above 20 RNA copies held over 98% of molecules; among naive cells, under 1%. Among around 1 million naive cells, spiked Jurkat TCR RNA from a single cell was reportedly detectable.

Bulk TCR library preparation followed previously described methods with listed TCR primers. TCRdb re-analysed the PCR reads in MiXCR, keeping a single row per CDR3 protein. The data contain 88,000 or so distinct CDR3 sequences, roughly 23% of them singletons. Libraries for naive CD8 T cells, which were made from roughly 18,000 to 920,000 sorted cells, drew on 10%, 30% or 50% of the RNA. V usage is TRBV4-1 and J usage is TRBJ2-1; D remains ambiguous. This receptor was taken from a human donor in good health. Some libraries in this study had Jurkat cell RNA spiked in. Sequenced input: naive CD8+ T cells from blood, with Jurkat cell RNA spiked in. Documented subset: FACS-sorted CD8+CD4-CCR7+CD45RA+ naive T cells. The CDR3: CASSQEGDYNEQFF. The CDR3 DNA is TGCGCCAGCAGCCAAGAAGGAGACTACAATGAGCAGTTCTTC.